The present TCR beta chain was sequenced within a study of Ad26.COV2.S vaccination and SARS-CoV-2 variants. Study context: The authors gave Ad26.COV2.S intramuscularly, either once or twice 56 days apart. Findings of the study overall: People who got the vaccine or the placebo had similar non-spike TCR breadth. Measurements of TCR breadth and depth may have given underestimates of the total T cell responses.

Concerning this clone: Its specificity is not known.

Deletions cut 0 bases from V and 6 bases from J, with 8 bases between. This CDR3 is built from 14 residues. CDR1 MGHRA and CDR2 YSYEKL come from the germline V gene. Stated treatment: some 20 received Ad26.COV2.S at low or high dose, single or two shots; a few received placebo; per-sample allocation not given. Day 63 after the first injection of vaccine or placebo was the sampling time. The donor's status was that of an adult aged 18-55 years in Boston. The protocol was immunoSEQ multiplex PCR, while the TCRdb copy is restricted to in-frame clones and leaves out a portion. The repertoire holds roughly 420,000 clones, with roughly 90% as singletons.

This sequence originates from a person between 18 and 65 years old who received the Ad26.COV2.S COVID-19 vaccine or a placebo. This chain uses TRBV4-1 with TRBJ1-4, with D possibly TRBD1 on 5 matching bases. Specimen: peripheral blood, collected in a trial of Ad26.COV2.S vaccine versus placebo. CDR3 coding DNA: TGCGCCAGCAGCCAAGACGGAGGGGATGAAAAACTGTTTTTT. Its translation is CASSQDGGDEKLFF.